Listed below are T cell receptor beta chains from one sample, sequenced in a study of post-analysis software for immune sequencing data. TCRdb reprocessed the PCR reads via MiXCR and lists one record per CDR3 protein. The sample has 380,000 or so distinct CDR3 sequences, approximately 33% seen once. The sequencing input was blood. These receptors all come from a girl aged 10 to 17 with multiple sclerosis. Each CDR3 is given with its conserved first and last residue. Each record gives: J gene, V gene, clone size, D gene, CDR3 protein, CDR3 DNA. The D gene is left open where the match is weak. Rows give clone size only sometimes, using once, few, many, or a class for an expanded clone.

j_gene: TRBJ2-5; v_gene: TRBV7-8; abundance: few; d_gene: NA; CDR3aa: CASSLGRGRLRQETQYF; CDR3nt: TGTGCCAGCAGCTTAGGGAGAGGCAGGCTACGCCAAGAGACCCAGTACTTC
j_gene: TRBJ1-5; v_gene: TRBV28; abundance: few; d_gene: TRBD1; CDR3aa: CASSFQGAYNQPQHF; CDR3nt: TGTGCCAGCAGTTTTCAGGGGGCCTACAATCAGCCCCAGCATTTT
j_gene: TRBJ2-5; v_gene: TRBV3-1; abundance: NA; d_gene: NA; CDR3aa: CASSLLSGETQYF; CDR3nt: TGTGCCAGCAGCCTACTCAGCGGGGAGACCCAGTACTTC
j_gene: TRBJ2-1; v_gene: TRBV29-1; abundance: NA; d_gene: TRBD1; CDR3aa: CSARDRGRDEQFF; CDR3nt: TGCAGCGCCCGGGACAGGGGTCGCGATGAGCAGTTCTTC
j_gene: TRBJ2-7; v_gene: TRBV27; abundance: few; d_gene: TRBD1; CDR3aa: CASSFLTGADYEQYF; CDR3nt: TGTGCCAGCAGTTTCCTGACAGGGGCGGACTACGAGCAGTACTTC
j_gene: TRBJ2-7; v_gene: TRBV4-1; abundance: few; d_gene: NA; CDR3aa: CASSQEPQRKVTSYEQYF; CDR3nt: TGCGCCAGCAGCCAAGAACCCCAACGTAAAGTAACCTCCTACGAGCAGTACTTC
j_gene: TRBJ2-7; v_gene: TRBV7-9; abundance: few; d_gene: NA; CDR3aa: CASSLTYGYEQYF; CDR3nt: TGTGCCAGCAGCCTGACTTACGGATACGAGCAGTACTTC
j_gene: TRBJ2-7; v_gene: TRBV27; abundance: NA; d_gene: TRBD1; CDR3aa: CASSSGQGSSYEQYF; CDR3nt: TGTGCCAGCAGTTCGGGACAGGGCAGCTCCTACGAGCAGTACTTC
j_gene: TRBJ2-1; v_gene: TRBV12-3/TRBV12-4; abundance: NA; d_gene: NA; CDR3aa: CASTIQGHSYNEQFF; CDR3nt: TGTGCCAGCACGATACAGGGCCATTCCTACAATGAGCAGTTCTTC
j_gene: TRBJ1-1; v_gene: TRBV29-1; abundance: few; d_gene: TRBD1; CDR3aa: CSVERTGSPNTEAFF; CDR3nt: TGCAGCGTTGAACGGACAGGGAGCCCAAACACTGAAGCTTTCTTT
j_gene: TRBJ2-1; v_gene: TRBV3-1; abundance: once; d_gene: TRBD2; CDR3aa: CASSQVGLAELIHNEQFF; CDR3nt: TGTGCCAGCAGCCAAGTCGGACTAGCGGAGCTGATACACAATGAGCAGTTCTTC
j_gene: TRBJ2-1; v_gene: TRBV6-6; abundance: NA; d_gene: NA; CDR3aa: CASSYTTTYNEQFF; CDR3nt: TGTGCCAGCAGTTACACGACAACCTACAATGAGCAGTTCTTC
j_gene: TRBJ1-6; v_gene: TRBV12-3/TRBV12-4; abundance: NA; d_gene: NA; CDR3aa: CASSLGYSPLHF; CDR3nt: TGTGCCAGCAGTTTGGGGTATTCACCCCTCCACTTT
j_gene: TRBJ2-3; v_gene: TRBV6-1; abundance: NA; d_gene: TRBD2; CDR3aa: CASGEGWSTDTQYF; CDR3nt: TGTGCCAGCGGGGAGGGTTGGAGCACAGATACGCAGTATTTT
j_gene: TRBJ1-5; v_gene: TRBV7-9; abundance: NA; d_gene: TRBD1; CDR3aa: CASSSVGQDQTQHF; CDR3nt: TGTGCCAGCAGCTCCGTTGGACAGGATCAGACCCAGCATTTT
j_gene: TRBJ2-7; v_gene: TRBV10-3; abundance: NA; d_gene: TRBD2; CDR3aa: CAISRKEAGSYEQYF; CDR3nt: TGTGCCATCAGCCGCAAAGAAGCGGGATCCTACGAGCAGTACTTC